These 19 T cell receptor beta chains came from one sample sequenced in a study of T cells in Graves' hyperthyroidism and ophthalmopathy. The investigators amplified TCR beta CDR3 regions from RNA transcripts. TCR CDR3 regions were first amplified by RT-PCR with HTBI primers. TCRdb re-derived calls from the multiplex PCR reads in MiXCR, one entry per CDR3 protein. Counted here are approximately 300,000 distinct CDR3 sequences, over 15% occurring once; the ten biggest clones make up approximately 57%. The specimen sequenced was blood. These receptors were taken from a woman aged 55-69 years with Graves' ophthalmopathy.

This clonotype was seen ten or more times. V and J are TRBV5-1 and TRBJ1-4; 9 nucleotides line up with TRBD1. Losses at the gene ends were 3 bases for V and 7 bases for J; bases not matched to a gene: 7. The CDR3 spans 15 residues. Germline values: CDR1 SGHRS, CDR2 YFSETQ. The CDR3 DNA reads TGCGCCAGCAGCTCGCCCGGGACAGGGAGTGAAAAACTGTTTTTT. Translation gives CASSSPGTGSEKLFF.

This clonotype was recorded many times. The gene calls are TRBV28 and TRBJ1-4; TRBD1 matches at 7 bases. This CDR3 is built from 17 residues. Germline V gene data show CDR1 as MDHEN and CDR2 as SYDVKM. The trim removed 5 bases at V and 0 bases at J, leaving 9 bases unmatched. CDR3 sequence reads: CASSNYRGRTTNEKLFF. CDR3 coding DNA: TGTGCCAGCAGTAATTACAGGGGTCGGACAACTAATGAAAAACTGTTTTTT.

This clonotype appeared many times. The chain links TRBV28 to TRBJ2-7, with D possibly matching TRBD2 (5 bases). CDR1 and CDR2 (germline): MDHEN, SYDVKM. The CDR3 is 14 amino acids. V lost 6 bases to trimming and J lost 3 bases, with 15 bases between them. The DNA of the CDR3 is TGTGCCAGCAGCCCTCCGGGGATCGGCTACGAGCAGTACTTC. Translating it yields CASSPPGIGYEQYF.

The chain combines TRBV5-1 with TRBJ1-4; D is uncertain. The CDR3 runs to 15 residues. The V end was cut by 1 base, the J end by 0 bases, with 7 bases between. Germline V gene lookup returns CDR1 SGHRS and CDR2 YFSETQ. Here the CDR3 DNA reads TGCGCCAGCAGCTTGTGGGCAGCAACTAATGAAAAACTGTTTTTT. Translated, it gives CASSLWAATNEKLFF.

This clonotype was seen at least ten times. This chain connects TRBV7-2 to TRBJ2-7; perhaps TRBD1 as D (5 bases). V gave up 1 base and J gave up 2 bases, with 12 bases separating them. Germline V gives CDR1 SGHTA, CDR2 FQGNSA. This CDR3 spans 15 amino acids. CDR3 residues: CASSLESTGPYEQYF. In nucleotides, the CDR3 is TGTGCCAGCAGCTTAGAAAGCACAGGACCCTACGAGCAGTACTTC.

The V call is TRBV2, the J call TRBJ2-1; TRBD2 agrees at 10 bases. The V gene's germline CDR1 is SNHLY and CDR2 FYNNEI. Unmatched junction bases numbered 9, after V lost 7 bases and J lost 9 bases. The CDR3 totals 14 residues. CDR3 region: CASKWLAGAGEQFF. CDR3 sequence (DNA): TGTGCCAGCAAGTGGCTAGCGGGAGCAGGTGAGCAGTTCTTC.

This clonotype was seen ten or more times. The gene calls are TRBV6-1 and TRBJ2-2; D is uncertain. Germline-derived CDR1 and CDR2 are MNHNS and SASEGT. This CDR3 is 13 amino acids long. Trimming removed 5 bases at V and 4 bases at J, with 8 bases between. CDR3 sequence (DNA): TGTGCCAGCAGTTCAACGGGCACCGGGGAGCTGTTTTTT. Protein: CASSSTGTGELFF.

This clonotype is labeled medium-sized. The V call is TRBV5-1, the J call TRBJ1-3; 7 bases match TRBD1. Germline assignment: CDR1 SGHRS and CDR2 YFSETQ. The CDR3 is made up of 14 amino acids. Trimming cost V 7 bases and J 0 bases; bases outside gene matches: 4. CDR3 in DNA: TGCGCCAGCCAACAGGGGCCCTCTGGAAACACCATATATTTT. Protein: CASQQGPSGNTIYF.

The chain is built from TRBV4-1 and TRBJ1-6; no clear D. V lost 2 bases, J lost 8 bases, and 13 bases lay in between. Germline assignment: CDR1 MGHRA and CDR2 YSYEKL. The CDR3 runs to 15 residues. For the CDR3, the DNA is TGCGCCAGCAGCCAACAAGACTTTACCGATTCACCCCTCCACTTT. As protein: CASSQQDFTDSPLHF.

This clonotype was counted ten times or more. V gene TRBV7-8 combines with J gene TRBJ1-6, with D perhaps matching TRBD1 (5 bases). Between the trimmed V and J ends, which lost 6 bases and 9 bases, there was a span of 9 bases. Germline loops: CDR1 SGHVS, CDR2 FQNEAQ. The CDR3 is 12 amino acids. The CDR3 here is CASRMGGSPLHF. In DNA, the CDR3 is TGTGCCAGCAGGATGGGGGGTTCACCCCTCCACTTT.

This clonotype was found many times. CDR3 protein: CATQGGGHGTEAFF. For the CDR3, the DNA is TGTGCCACCCAAGGTGGGGGGCACGGCACTGAAGCTTTCTTT. The chain uses TRBV12-3 or TRBV12-4 and TRBJ1-1; perhaps TRBD1 as D (6 bases). V dropped 10 bases and J dropped 4 bases, with 19 bases sitting between them. The CDR3 has 14 residues.

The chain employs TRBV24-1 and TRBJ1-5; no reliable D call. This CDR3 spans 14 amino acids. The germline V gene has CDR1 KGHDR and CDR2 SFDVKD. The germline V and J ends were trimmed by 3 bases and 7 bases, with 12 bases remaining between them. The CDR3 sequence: CATSDGQREQPQHF. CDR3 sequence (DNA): TGTGCCACCAGTGATGGGCAGCGAGAACAGCCCCAGCATTTT.

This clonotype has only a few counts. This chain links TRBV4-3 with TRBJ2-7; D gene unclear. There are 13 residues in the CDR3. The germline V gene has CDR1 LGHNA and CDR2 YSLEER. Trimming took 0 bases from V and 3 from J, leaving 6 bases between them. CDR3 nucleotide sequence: TGCGCCAGCAGCCAAGATAGTAACTACGAGCAGTACTTC. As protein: CASSQDSNYEQYF.

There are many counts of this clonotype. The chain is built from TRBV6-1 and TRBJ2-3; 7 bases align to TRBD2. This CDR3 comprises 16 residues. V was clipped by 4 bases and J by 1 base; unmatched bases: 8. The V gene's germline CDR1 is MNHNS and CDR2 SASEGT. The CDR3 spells CASSGGGAIGTDTQYF. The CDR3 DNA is TGTGCCAGCAGTGGGGGAGGGGCGATCGGCACAGATACGCAGTATTTT.

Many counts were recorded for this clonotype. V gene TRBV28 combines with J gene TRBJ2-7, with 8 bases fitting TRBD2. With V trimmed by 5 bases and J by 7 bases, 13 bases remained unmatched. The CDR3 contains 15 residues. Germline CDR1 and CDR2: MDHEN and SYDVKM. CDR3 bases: TGTGCCAGCAGTCAACACAGGGCGGGAGGAGGAGAGCAGTACTTC. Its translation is CASSQHRAGGGEQYF.

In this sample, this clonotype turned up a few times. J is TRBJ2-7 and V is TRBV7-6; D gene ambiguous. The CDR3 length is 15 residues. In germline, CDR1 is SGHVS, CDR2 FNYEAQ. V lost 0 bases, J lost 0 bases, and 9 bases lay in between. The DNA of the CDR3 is TGTGCCAGCAGCTTAGCACAGAACCCCTCCTACGAGCAGTACTTC. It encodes CASSLAQNPSYEQYF.

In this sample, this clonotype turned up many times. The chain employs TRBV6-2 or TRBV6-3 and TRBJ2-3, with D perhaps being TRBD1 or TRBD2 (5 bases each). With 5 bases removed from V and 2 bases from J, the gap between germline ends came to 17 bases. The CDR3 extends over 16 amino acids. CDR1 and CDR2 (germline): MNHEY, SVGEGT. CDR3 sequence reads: CASSNPSEGPTDTQYF. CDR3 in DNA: TGTGCCAGCAGTAACCCTTCCGAGGGACCCACAGATACGCAGTATTTT.

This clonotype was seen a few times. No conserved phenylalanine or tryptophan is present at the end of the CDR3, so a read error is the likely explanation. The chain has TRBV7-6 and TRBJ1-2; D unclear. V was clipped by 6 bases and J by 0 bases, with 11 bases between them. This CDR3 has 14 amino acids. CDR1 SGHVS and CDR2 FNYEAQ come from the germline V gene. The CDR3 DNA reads TGTGCCAGCAGTTTGGACGGCACTAACTATGGCTACACCCTC. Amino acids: CASSLDGTNYGYTL.

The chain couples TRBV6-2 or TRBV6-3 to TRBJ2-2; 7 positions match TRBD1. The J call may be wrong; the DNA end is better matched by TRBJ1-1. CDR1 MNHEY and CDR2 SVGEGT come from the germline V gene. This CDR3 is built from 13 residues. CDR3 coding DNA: TGTGCCAGCAGAAACAGGGGTTGGGTTGGAGCTTTCTTT. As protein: CASRNRGWVGAFF.